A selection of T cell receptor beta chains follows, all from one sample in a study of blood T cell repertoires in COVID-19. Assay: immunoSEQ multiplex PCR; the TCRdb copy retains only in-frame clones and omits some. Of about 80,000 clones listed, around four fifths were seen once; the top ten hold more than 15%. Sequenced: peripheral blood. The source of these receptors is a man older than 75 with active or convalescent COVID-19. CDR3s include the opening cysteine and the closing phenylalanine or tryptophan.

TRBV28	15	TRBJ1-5	CASSLFDREEQPQHF
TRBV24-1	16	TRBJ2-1	CATSDSAGGPYNEQFF
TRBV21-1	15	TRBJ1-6	CASSRLDSSQSPLHF
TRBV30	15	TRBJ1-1	CAWSEGPPGNTEAFF
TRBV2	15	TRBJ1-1	CASSRQVTMNTEAFF
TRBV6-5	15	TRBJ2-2	CASSRQGPNTGELFF
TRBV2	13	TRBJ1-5	CASVSGWDQPQHF
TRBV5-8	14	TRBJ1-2	CASRNRGSDYGYTF
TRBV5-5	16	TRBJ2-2	CASSLAGQSQSGELFF
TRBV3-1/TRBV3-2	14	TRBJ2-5	CASSSTGVGETQYF
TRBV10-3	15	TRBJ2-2	CAISVGQGATGELFF